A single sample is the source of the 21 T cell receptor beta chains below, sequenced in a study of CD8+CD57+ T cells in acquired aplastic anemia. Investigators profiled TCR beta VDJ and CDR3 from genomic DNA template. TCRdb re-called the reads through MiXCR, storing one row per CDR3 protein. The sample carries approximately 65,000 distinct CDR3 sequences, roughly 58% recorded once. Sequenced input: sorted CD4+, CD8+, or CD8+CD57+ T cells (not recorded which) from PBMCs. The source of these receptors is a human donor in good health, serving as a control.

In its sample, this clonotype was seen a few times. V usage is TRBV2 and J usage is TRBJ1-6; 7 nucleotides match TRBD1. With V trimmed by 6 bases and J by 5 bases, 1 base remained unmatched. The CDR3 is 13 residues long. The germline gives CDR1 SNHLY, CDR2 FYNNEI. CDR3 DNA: TGTGCCAGCAGGGGGACAGATAATTCACCCCTCCACTTT. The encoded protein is CASRGTDNSPLHF.

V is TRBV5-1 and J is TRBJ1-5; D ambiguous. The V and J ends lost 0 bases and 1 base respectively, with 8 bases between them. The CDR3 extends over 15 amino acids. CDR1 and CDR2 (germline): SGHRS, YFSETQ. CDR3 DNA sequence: TGCGCCAGCAGCTTGGAAGGGCGAAGCAATCAGCCCCAGCATTTT. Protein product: CASSLEGRSNQPQHF.

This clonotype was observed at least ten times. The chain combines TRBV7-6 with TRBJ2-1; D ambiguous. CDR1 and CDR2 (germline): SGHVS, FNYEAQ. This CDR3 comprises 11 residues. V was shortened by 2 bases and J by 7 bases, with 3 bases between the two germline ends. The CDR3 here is CASSLTNEQFF. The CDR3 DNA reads TGTGCCAGCAGCTTAACGAATGAGCAGTTCTTC. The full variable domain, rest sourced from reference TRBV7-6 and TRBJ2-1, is GAGVSQSPRYKVTKRGQDVALRCDPISGHVSLYWYRQALGQGPEFLTYFNYEAQQDKSGLPNDRFSAERPEGSISTLTIQRTEQRDSAMYRCASSLTNEQFFGPGTRLTVL.

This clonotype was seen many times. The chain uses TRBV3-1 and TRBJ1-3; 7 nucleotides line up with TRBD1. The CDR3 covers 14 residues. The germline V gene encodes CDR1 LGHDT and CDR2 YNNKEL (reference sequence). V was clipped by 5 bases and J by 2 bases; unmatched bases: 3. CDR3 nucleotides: TGTGCCAGCAGCAGGCAGGGGGCTGGAAACACCATATATTTT. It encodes CASSRQGAGNTIYF.

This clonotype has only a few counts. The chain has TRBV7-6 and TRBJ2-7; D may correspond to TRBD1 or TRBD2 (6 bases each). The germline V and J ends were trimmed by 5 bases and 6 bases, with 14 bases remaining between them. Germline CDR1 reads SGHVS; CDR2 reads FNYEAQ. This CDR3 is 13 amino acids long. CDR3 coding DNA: TGTGCCAGCAGCCCGGCCGGGGGCCTCGAGCAGTACTTC. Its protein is CASSPAGGLEQYF. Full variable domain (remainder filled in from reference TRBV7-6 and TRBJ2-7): GAGVSQSPRYKVTKRGQDVALRCDPISGHVSLYWYRQALGQGPEFLTYFNYEAQQDKSGLPNDRFSAERPEGSISTLTIQRTEQRDSAMYRCASSPAGGLEQYFGPGTRLTVT.

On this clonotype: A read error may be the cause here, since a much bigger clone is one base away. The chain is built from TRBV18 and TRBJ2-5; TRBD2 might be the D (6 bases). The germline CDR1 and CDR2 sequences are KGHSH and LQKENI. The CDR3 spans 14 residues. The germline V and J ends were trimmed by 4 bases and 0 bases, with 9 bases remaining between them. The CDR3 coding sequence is TGTGCCAGCTCACTAGGAGGGGACCAAGAGACCCAGTACTTC. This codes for CASSLGGDQETQYF.

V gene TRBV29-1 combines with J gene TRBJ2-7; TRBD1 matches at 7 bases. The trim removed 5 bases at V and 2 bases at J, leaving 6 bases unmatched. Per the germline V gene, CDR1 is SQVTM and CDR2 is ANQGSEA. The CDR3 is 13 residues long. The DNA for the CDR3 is TGCAGCGTTCCAGACAGGGAAACCTACGAGCAGTACTTC. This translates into CSVPDRETYEQYF.

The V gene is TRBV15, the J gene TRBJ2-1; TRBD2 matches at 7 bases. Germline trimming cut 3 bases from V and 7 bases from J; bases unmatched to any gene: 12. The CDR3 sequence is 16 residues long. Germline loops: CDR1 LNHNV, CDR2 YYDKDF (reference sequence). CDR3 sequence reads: CATSSLGLAGVNEQFF. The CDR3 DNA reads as TGTGCCACCAGCAGCTTGGGACTGGCGGGAGTGAATGAGCAGTTCTTC.

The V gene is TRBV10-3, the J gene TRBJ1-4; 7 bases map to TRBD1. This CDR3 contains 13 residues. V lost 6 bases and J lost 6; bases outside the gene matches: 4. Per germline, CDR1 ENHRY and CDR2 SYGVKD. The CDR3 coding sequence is TGTGCCATCAGGGGTACAGGGGATGAAAAACTGTTTTTT. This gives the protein CAIRGTGDEKLFF.

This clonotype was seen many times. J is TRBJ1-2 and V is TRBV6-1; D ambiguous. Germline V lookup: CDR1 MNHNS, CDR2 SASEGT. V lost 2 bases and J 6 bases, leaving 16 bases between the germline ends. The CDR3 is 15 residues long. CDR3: CASSEFRGAVNGYTF. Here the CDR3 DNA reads TGTGCCAGCAGTGAATTTCGGGGAGCGGTAAATGGCTACACCTTC.

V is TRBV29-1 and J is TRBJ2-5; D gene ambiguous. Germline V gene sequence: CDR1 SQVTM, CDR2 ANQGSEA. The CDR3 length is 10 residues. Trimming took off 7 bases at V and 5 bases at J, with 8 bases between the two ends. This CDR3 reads CSARRETQYF. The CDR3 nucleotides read TGCAGCGCCAGGCGCGAGACCCAGTACTTC.

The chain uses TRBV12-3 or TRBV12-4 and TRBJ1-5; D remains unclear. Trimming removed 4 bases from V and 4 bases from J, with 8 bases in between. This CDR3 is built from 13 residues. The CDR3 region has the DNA TGTGCCAGCAGTTACACGACTAATCAGCCCCAGCATTTT. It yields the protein CASSYTTNQPQHF.

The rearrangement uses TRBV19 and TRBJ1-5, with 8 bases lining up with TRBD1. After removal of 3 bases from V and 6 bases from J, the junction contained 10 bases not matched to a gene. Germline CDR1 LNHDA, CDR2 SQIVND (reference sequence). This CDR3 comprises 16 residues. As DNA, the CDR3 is TGTGCCAGTAGTATTCGGCAGGGGGCCAAAGGTCAGCCCCAGCATTTT. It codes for CASSIRQGAKGQPQHF. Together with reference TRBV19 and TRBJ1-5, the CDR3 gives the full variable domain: DGGITQSPKYLFRKEGQNVTLSCEQNLNHDAMYWYRQDPGQGLRLIYYSQIVNDFQKGDIAEGYSVSREKKESFPLTVTSAQKNPTAFYLCASSIRQGAKGQPQHFGDGTRLSIL.

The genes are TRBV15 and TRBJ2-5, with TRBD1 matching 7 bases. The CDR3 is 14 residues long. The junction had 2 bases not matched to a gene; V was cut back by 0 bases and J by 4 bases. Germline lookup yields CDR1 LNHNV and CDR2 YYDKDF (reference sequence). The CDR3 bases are TGTGCCACCAGCAGAGAACAGGGGACAGAGACCCAGTACTTC. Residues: CATSREQGTETQYF.

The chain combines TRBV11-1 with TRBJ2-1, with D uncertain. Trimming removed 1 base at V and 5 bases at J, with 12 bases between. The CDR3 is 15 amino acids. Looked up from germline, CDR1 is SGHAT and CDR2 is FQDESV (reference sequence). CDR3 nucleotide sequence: TGTGCCAGCAGCTTAGACACCTACATTCACAATGAGCAGTTCTTC. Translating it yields CASSLDTYIHNEQFF.

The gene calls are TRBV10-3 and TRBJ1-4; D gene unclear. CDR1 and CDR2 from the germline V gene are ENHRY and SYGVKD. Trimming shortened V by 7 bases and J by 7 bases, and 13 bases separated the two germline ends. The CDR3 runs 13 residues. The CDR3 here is CAIKQRIGEKLFF. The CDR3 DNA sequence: TGTGCCATCAAACAGCGGATAGGTGAAAAACTGTTTTTT.

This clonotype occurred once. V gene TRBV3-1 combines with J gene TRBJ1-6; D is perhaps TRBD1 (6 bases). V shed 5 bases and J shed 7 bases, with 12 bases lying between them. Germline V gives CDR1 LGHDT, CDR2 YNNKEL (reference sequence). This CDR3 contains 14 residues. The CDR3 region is CASSLQGGNSPLHF. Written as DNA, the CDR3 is TGTGCCAGCAGCTTACAGGGAGGCAATTCACCCCTCCACTTT.

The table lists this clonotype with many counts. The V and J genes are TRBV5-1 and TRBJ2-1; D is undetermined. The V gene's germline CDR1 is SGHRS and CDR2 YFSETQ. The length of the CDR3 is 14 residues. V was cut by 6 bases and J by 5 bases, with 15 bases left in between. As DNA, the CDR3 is TGCGCCAGCATCAAGGGCGATACGAACAATGAGCAGTTCTTC. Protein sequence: CASIKGDTNNEQFF.

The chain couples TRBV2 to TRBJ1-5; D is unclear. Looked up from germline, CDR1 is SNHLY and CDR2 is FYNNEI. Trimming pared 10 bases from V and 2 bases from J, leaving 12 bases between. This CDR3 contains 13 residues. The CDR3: CANVLEGNQPQHF. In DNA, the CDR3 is TGTGCCAACGTCCTCGAGGGCAATCAGCCCCAGCATTTT.

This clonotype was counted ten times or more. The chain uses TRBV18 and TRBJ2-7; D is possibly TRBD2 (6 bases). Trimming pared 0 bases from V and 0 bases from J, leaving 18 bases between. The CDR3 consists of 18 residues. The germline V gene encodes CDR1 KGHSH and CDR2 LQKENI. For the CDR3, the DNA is TGTGCCAGCTCACCACCAGTGTACGGGACTCCTTCCTCCTACGAGCAGTACTTC. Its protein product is CASSPPVYGTPSSYEQYF.

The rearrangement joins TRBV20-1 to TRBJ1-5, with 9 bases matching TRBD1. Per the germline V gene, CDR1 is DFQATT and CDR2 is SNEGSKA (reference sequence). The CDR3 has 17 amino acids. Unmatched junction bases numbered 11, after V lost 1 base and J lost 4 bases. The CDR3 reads CSARAPGGTGMNQPQHF. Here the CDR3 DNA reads TGCAGTGCTAGAGCACCTGGCGGGACAGGGATGAATCAGCCCCAGCATTTT.